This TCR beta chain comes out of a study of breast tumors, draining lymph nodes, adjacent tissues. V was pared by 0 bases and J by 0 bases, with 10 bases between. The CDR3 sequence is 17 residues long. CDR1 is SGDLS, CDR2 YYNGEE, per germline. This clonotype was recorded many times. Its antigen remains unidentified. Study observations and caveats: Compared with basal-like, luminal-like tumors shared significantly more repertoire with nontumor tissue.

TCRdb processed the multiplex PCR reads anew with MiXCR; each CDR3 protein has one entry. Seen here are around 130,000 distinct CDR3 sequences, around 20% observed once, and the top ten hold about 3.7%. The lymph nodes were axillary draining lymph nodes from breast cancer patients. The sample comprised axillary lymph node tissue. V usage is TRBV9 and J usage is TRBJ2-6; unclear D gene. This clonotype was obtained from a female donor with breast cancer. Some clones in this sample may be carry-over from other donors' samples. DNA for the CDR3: TGTGCCAGCAGCGTAGGGAAGGGTACCTCTGGGGCCAACGTCCTGACTTTC. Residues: CASSVGKGTSGANVLTF.